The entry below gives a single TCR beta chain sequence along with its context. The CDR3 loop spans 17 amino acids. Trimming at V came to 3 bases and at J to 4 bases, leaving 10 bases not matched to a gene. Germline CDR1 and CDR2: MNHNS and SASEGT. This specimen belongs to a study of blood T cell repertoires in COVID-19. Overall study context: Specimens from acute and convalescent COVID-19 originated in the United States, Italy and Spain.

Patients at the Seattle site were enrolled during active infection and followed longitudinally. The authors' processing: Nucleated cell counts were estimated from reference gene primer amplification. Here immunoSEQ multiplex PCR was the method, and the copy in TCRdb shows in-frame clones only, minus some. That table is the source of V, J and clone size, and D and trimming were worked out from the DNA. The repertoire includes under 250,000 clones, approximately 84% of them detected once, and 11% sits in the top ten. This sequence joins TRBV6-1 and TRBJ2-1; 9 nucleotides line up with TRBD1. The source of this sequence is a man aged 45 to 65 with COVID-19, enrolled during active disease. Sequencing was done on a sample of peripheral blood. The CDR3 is CASSDRDRVTLYNEQFF. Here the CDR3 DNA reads TGTGCCAGCAGTGACCGGGACAGGGTTACCCTATACAATGAGCAGTTCTTC.